The 10 T cell receptor beta chains in this list originate from one sample, sequenced in a study of blood T cells in healthy people across ages. Combining a sample-barcoded 5' primer with a J-beta primer mix, a second PCR ran for roughly 7 to 11 cycles. TCRdb analysed the 5' RACE reads with MiXCR anew, one entry per CDR3 protein. The data hold 710,000 or so distinct CDR3 sequences, with approximately 30% observed a single time. Sample: blood. These receptor sequences come from a woman of 80 years or more in good health.

In regard to this clonotype: This may come from a read error, since a much larger clone is one base off. V and J are TRBV7-9 and TRBJ2-1, with 7 bases identical to TRBD1. CDR1 is SEHNR, CDR2 FQNEAQ, per germline (reference sequence). This CDR3 spans 15 amino acids. V lost 9 bases and J lost 6; bases outside the gene matches: 14. CDR3 in DNA: TGTGCCAGGAGCATAGGCACAGGGGATGGCAATGAGCAGTTCTTC. Its translation is CARSIGTGDGNEQFF.

This chain links TRBV6-2 or TRBV6-3 with TRBJ2-7, with 8 bases lining up with TRBD1. The DNA matches TRBJ2-5 better at its end, which makes the J call doubtful. Germline V CDR1 and CDR2: MNHEY, SVGEGT. The length of the CDR3 is 17 residues. CDR3 bases: TGTGCCAGCAGTTACTCGGGACAGGCGCGGGTTGAAGAGACCCAGTACTTC. Its translation is CASSYSGQARVEETQYF.

The sample holds many counts of this clonotype. This chain connects TRBV7-2 to TRBJ1-2, with D uncertain. The germline gives CDR1 SGHTA, CDR2 FQGNSA. The CDR3 has 13 amino acids. The germline V and J ends were trimmed by 5 bases and 8 bases, with 15 bases remaining between them. The CDR3 spells CASSPRGGRGYTF. Here the CDR3 DNA reads TGTGCCAGCAGCCCCCGGGGAGGCAGAGGCTACACCTTC.

This clonotype was counted at least ten times. The chain carries TRBV7-8 and TRBJ2-1; TRBD1 might be the D (6 bases). V dropped 0 bases and J dropped 4 bases, with 7 bases sitting between them. In germline, CDR1 is SGHVS, CDR2 FQNEAQ. CDR3 length: 14 residues. In DNA, the CDR3 is TGTGCCAGCAGCTTAGCGGACAGATACAATGAGCAGTTCTTC. It is translated as CASSLADRYNEQFF. The complete variable domain, with remaining parts taken from reference TRBV7-8 and TRBJ2-1, reads GAGVSQSPRYKVAKRGQDVALRCDPISGHVSLFWYQQALGQGPEFLTYFQNEAQLDKSGLPSDRFFAERPEGSVSTLKIQRTQQEDSAVYLCASSLADRYNEQFFGPGTRLTVL.

The rearrangement uses TRBV5-1 and TRBJ1-1, with 7 bases lining up with TRBD1. CDR3 size: 16 residues. From germline, CDR1 is SGHRS and CDR2 YFSETQ. J gave up 0 bases and V 0 bases, and 5 bases lay outside the gene matches. CDR3 in DNA: TGCGCCAGCAGCTTGGAGCCAGGGGGGATGAACACTGAAGCTTTCTTT. It yields the protein CASSLEPGGMNTEAFF.

This clonotype was counted between two and nine times. The rearrangement joins TRBV2 to TRBJ2-3; 13 nucleotides match TRBD2. V trimming: 4 bases; J trimming: 7 bases; junction bases outside the gene matches: 2. The CDR3 totals 14 residues. Germline V gene lookup returns CDR1 SNHLY and CDR2 FYNNEI. CDR3 amino acids: CASSGGLAGNTQYF. The CDR3 coding sequence is TGTGCCAGCAGTGGGGGACTAGCGGGGAATACGCAGTATTTT.

This clonotype was seen at least ten times. The V call is TRBV30, the J call TRBJ1-2, with unresolved D. Germline CDR1 GTSNPN, CDR2 SVGIG (reference sequence). Deletions cut 2 bases from V and 1 base from J, with 11 bases between. The CDR3 sequence is 14 residues long. CDR3 protein: CAWSTLRFNYGYTF. The DNA of the CDR3 is TGTGCCTGGAGTACGTTGAGATTTAACTATGGCTACACCTTC.

This clonotype has at least ten counts. J is TRBJ2-7 and V is TRBV28; D gene uncertain. The CDR3 length is 14 residues. V was clipped by 6 bases and J by 0 bases, with 12 bases between them. Germline values: CDR1 MDHEN, CDR2 SYDVKM. The CDR3 here is CASSHGRSSYEQYF. CDR3 sequence (DNA): TGTGCCAGCAGCCACGGTCGGAGCTCCTACGAGCAGTACTTC.

This clonotype was seen at least ten times. The chain uses TRBV9 and TRBJ1-6, with D perhaps matching TRBD1 (5 bases). Per the germline V gene, CDR1 is SGDLS and CDR2 is YYNGEE. The CDR3 has 15 amino acids. V lost 3 bases and J lost 4, with 11 bases in between. The CDR3 spells CASSATVTYNSPLHF. The CDR3 DNA is TGTGCCAGCAGCGCGACAGTTACTTATAATTCACCCCTCCACTTT.

This clonotype was detected a few times. Just one base apart from a much larger clone, this may be a read error. J is TRBJ2-5 and V is TRBV7-3; D is tentatively TRBD1 or TRBD2 (5 bases each). The last part of the DNA fits TRBJ2-7 better; the J call may be wrong. The CDR3 has 16 residues. Germline values: CDR1 SGHTA, CDR2 FQGTGA. CDR3 sequence reads: CASSLGTAEECDEQYF. In DNA form, the CDR3 reads TGTGCCAGCAGCCTAGGGACGGCGGAGGAATGTGACGAGCAGTACTTC.